Following are 27 T cell receptor beta chains from one sample sequenced in a study of blood T cell repertoires in COVID-19. The protocol was immunoSEQ multiplex PCR, while the TCRdb copy is restricted to in-frame clones and leaves out a portion. The sample has 150,000 to 170,000 clones; about 83% are singletons. Sequencing was performed on peripheral blood. The receptors come from a woman aged 55-70 years with COVID-19, enrolled during active disease.

V usage is TRBV7-9 and J usage is TRBJ2-1; D is unresolved. Germline V lookup: CDR1 SEHNR, CDR2 FQNEAQ (reference sequence). The CDR3 consists of 13 residues. The V and J ends lost 1 base and 5 bases respectively, with 6 bases between them. In nucleotides, the CDR3 is TGTGCCAGCAGCTTAGGGAGTAACAATGAGCAGTTCTTC. The encoded protein is CASSLGSNNEQFF.

This chain joins TRBV2 and TRBJ2-7; 7 positions match TRBD1. After removal of 7 bases from V and 4 bases from J, the junction contained 7 bases not matched to a gene. Germline V gene sequence: CDR1 SNHLY, CDR2 FYNNEI. The CDR3 length is 13 residues. The CDR3 loop is CASMTRDRYEQYV. CDR3 DNA sequence: TGTGCCAGCATGACCCGGGACAGATACGAGCAGTACGTC.

This clone has only a few counts. Compared with germline, one end of the junction differs, possibly owing to a read error. At the DNA level, this CDR3 is encoded by other sequences in the same sample as well. V is TRBV9 and J is TRBJ1-1, with D possibly matching TRBD1 (6 bases). The length of the CDR3 is 18 residues. Looked up from germline, CDR1 is SGDLS and CDR2 is YYNGEE. The CDR3 reads CPSSVGGGQGLMNTEAFF. The CDR3 DNA follows: TGTCCCAGCAGCGTCGGGGGGGGCCAGGGGCTCATGAACACTGAAGCTTTCTTT.

The V gene is TRBV5-8, the J gene TRBJ1-5; 8 bases agree with TRBD1. The germline gives CDR1 SGHTS, CDR2 YDEGEE. V lost 4 bases and J lost 6; bases outside the gene matches: 6. The CDR3 extends over 14 amino acids. This CDR3 reads CASSLGQGVQPQHF. The CDR3 DNA is TGTGCCAGCAGCCTTGGACAGGGAGTTCAGCCCCAGCATTTT.

This chain uses TRBV5-1 with TRBJ2-3; 7 bases fit TRBD2. The CDR3 spans 13 residues. Germline CDR1 and CDR2: SGHRS and YFSETQ. Trimming removed 7 bases from V and 1 base from J; junction bases left unmatched: 3. The DNA of the CDR3 is TGCGCCAGCTTGCTAGCGGGCACAGATACGCAGTATTTT. This codes for CASLLAGTDTQYF.

The DNA for the CDR3 is TGCGCCAGCAGCCGCACGACGGGGTTCAACGAGCAGTACTTC. Protein: CASSRTTGFNEQYF. The rearrangement joins TRBV4-1 to TRBJ2-7; perhaps TRBD2 as D (5 bases). The CDR3 spans 14 residues. The germline CDR1 and CDR2 sequences are MGHRA and YSYEKL. The V end was cut by 4 bases, the J end by 5 bases, with 15 bases between.

This clone was counted a few times. The V and J genes are TRBV6-1 and TRBJ1-5; D is perhaps TRBD1 (5 bases). The germline CDR1 and CDR2 sequences are MNHNS and SASEGT. CDR3 length: 15 residues. Trimming left V 0 bases short and J 6 bases short, with 12 bases between. In DNA, the CDR3 is TGTGCCAGCAGTGAAGCCTGGCAGGGCAGTCAGCCCCAGCATTTT. Residues: CASSEAWQGSQPQHF.

The chain recombines TRBV15 with TRBJ1-5; D not certain. The CDR3 is 15 residues long. V gave up 1 base and J gave up 1 base, with 8 bases separating them. The germline V gene has CDR1 LNHNV and CDR2 YYDKDF (reference sequence). The CDR3 sequence: CATSRAGGSNQPQHF. The DNA of the CDR3 is TGTGCCACCAGCAGAGCGGGAGGAAGCAATCAGCCCCAGCATTTT.

The rearrangement uses TRBV6-5 and TRBJ1-2, with D possibly being TRBD1 (6 bases). V gave up 6 bases and J gave up 8 bases, with 19 bases separating them. The CDR3 loop spans 14 amino acids. Germline V gene data show CDR1 as MNHEY and CDR2 as SVGAGI. DNA of the CDR3: TGTGCCAGCAGAGGGAGGGGGGTCCGGGGAGGCTACACCTTC. Translation: CASRGRGVRGGYTF.

This clone was counted once. The chain couples TRBV5-1 to TRBJ2-7; a weak D match, TRBD1 (6 bases). The CDR3 is 13 amino acids. CDR1 is SGHRS, CDR2 YFSETQ, per germline. Trimming cost V 2 bases and J 2 bases, with 8 bases left between them. This chain's CDR3 is CASSFEGAYEQYF. The DNA of the CDR3 is TGCGCCAGCAGCTTCGAGGGGGCCTACGAGCAGTACTTC.

V usage is TRBV7-8 and J usage is TRBJ1-5; 10 bases align to TRBD1. Germline CDR1 and CDR2: SGHVS and FQNEAQ. The CDR3 has 16 residues. Trimming took 3 bases from V and 1 from J; bases not matched to a gene: 3. The CDR3 DNA is TGTGCCAGCAGCTTGCGGACAGGGGGAAGCAATCAGCCCCAGCATTTT. It encodes CASSLRTGGSNQPQHF.

The chain combines TRBV19 with TRBJ2-7; 11 nucleotides match TRBD1. The CDR3 length is 16 residues. V was clipped by 3 bases and J by 0 bases; unmatched bases: 4. Per the germline V gene, CDR1 is LNHDA and CDR2 is SQIVND (reference sequence). The chain's CDR3 is CASSISGTGGSYEQYF. The CDR3, as DNA: TGTGCCAGTAGTATTTCCGGGACAGGGGGCTCCTACGAGCAGTACTTC. Complete variable domain (other parts from reference TRBV19 and TRBJ2-7): DGGITQSPKYLFRKEGQNVTLSCEQNLNHDAMYWYRQDPGQGLRLIYYSQIVNDFQKGDIAEGYSVSREKKESFPLTVTSAQKNPTAFYLCASSISGTGGSYEQYFGPGTRLTVT.

This rearrangement joins TRBV24-1 to TRBJ1-5, with TRBD1 matching over 7 bases. The CDR3 contains 17 residues. Germline assignment: CDR1 KGHDR and CDR2 SFDVKD. V dropped 5 bases and J dropped 4; count of bases not matched to a gene: 13. The CDR3 is CATSASQPGQINQPQHF. DNA for the CDR3: TGTGCCACCAGTGCTTCACAACCGGGACAGATAAATCAGCCCCAGCATTTT.

The rearrangement joins TRBV2 to TRBJ2-7; 7 bases agree with TRBD2. CDR1 is SNHLY and CDR2 is FYNNEI in the germline V gene. Germline trimming cut 8 bases from V and 7 bases from J; bases unmatched to any gene: 11. The length of the CDR3 is 13 residues. The CDR3 nucleotides read TGTGCCAGCTCCGGACTAGGGATCCGAGAGCAGTACTTC. Translated, it gives CASSGLGIREQYF.

The CDR3 is CASKEYRGGETQYF. The CDR3 DNA reads as TGCGCCAGCAAGGAATACAGGGGAGGAGAGACCCAGTACTTC. V and J are TRBV5-1 and TRBJ2-5; maybe TRBD1 (7 bases). The V and J ends lost 6 bases and 4 bases respectively, with 16 bases between them. Germline loops: CDR1 SGHRS, CDR2 YFSETQ. The CDR3 has 14 amino acids.

This sequence joins TRBV27 and TRBJ1-1, with D tentatively TRBD1 (6 bases). Trimming left V 6 bases short and J 1 base short, with 15 bases between. The germline V gene has CDR1 MNHEY and CDR2 SMNVEV (reference sequence). The CDR3 runs to 15 residues. The CDR3, as DNA: TGTGCCAGCAGCCCGAGAACAGGGCGGAACACTGAAGCTTTCTTT. This sequence encodes CASSPRTGRNTEAFF.

The genes are TRBV25-1 and TRBJ2-7; D is uncertain. Germline V gene data show CDR1 as MGHDK and CDR2 as SYGVNS. The CDR3 sequence is 12 residues long. V was pared by 9 bases and J by 0 bases, with 9 bases between. In DNA form, the CDR3 reads TGTGCCAGGCACGACATCTCCTACGAGCAGTACTTC. Translated, it gives CARHDISYEQYF.

The rearrangement uses TRBV7-6 and TRBJ1-2; 9 bases line up with TRBD1. After removal of 4 bases from V and 4 bases from J, the junction contained 7 bases not matched to a gene. The CDR3 has 15 residues. CDR1 and CDR2 from the germline V gene are SGHVS and FNYEAQ. The CDR3 loop reads CASSSGTGISYGYTF. The CDR3 region has the DNA TGTGCCAGCAGCTCCGGGACAGGGATCTCCTATGGCTACACCTTC.

The chain joins TRBV3-1 (or the pseudogene TRBV3-2) to TRBJ2-3; TRBD1 matches 8 bases. J was trimmed by 3 bases and V by 0 bases; bases with no gene match: 8. Germline V gene data show CDR1 as LGHDT and CDR2 as YNNKEL (reference sequence). This CDR3 has 17 residues. CDR3: CASSQDFAGGYTDTQYF. In DNA form, the CDR3 reads TGTGCCAGCAGCCAAGATTTCGCAGGGGGCTATACAGATACGCAGTATTTT.

The rearrangement links TRBV6-5 to TRBJ1-1; possible D gene TRBD1, 5 bases. Germline V CDR1 and CDR2: MNHEY, SVGAGI. V lost 6 bases and J 1 base, leaving 9 bases between the germline ends. The CDR3 is 13 residues long. CDR3 loop: CASSLGGNTEAFF. The CDR3 bases are TGTGCCAGCAGCCTCGGGGGGAACACTGAAGCTTTCTTT.

The J gene is TRBJ1-4, the V gene TRBV3-1 (or the pseudogene TRBV3-2), with D unclear. The germline V and J ends were trimmed by 1 base and 4 bases, with 4 bases remaining between them. The length of the CDR3 is 13 residues. CDR1 and CDR2 (germline): LGHDT, YNNKEL (reference sequence). The CDR3 sequence is CASSQALNEKLFF. CDR3 bases: TGTGCCAGCAGCCAAGCTCTTAATGAAAAACTGTTTTTT.

The chain employs TRBV10-1 and TRBJ2-2, with TRBD2 identical over 8 bases. The CDR3 extends over 16 amino acids. The V gene's germline CDR1 is WNHNN and CDR2 SYGVQD (reference sequence). With 2 bases clipped from V and 6 bases from J, the junction kept 8 bases outside the gene matches. The CDR3 sequence is CASSEGVAGRAGELFF. The CDR3 DNA is TGCGCCAGCAGTGAGGGGGTAGCGGGAAGGGCCGGGGAGCTGTTTTTT.

The CDR3 bases are TGTGCCAGCAGCTTAGGGACAGGCCAGGGTCAGCCCCAGCATTTT. Encoded protein: CASSLGTGQGQPQHF. The rearrangement uses TRBV7-6 and TRBJ1-5; 7 nucleotides agree with TRBD1. Germline loops: CDR1 SGHVS, CDR2 FNYEAQ. The CDR3 totals 15 residues. Losses at the gene ends were 1 base for V and 6 bases for J; bases not matched to a gene: 6.

The rearrangement joins TRBV10-1 to TRBJ1-1; D is ambiguous. Per the germline V gene, CDR1 is WNHNN and CDR2 is SYGVQD (reference sequence). The V gene lost 6 bases and the J gene lost 0 bases, with 8 bases spanning the gap. The length of the CDR3 is 13 residues. CDR3 sequence: CASSRALNTEAFF. CDR3 nucleotides: TGCGCCAGCAGCCGCGCCTTGAACACTGAAGCTTTCTTT.

CDR3 sequence: CASRGLAGGPGETQYF. The CDR3, as DNA: TGTGCCAGCAGAGGACTAGCGGGAGGGCCGGGGGAGACCCAGTACTTC. The chain combines TRBV21-1 with TRBJ2-5; the table's D call, TRBD2, has no DNA check behind it. TRBV21-1 is noted as a pseudogene. The CDR3 runs to 16 residues.

The genes are TRBV27 and TRBJ1-2, with TRBD1 as a possible D gene (6 bases). The CDR3 is 15 amino acids. V lost 5 bases and J lost 7, with 20 bases in between. Germline CDR1 is MNHEY and CDR2 is SMNVEV (reference sequence). CDR3 sequence (DNA): TGTGCCAGCAGTCTCCGTCAGGGGTTTAAGGGTGGCTACACCTTC. This encodes CASSLRQGFKGGYTF.

CDR3 DNA sequence: TGTGCCAGCGAACGCGCAGGGGGTGATCAGCCCCAGCATTTT. It specifies CASERAGGDQPQHF. The gene calls are TRBV6-5 and TRBJ1-5; TRBD1 matches at 7 bases. The CDR3 covers 14 residues. Per germline, CDR1 MNHEY and CDR2 SVGAGI. Trimming at V came to 8 bases and at J to 5 bases, leaving 9 bases not matched to a gene.